This passage covers 23 T cell receptor beta chains from one sample sequenced in a study of blood T cell repertoires in COVID-19. TCRdb's copy holds only in-frame clones and misses some; the assay was immunoSEQ multiplex PCR. The sample has 30,000 to 35,000 clones, around four fifths seen once. The sample taken for sequencing was peripheral blood. The receptors were gathered from a man aged 50 to 59 with acute or convalescent COVID-19.

This clone appeared once. The rearrangement links TRBV27 to TRBJ2-7; D is uncertain. The length of the CDR3 is 13 residues. Germline V gives CDR1 MNHEY, CDR2 SMNVEV (reference sequence). V was cut by 2 bases and J by 1 base, with 6 bases left in between. The CDR3 sequence is CASSLDKSYEQYF. Here the CDR3 DNA reads TGTGCCAGCAGTTTAGACAAATCCTACGAGCAGTACTTC.

This chain connects TRBV11-3 to TRBJ2-3; 12 bases are shared with TRBD2. CDR1 and CDR2 from the germline V gene are SGHNT and YENEEA. The CDR3 spans 16 residues. The junction had 3 bases not matched to a gene; V was cut back by 5 bases and J by 0 bases. CDR3 protein: CASSRGTSGSTDTQYF. In DNA form, the CDR3 reads TGTGCCAGCAGCCGCGGGACTAGCGGGAGCACAGATACGCAGTATTTT.

V and J are TRBV5-8 and TRBJ2-7; the D is unclear. V lost 2 bases to trimming and J lost 3 bases, with 6 bases between them. This CDR3 spans 12 amino acids. Looked up from germline, CDR1 is SGHTS and CDR2 is YDEGEE. The CDR3 bases are TGTGCCAGCAGCTTCGGTATCTACGAGCAGTACTTC. Translating gives CASSFGIYEQYF.

The chain recombines TRBV29-1 with TRBJ1-2; D is uncertain. Germline V CDR1 and CDR2: SQVTM, ANQGSEA. Trimming stripped 0 bases from V and 4 bases from J, with 15 bases between. The length of the CDR3 is 15 residues. This chain's CDR3 is CSVEDGQIRSYGYTF. The CDR3 DNA is TGCAGCGTTGAAGATGGTCAGATACGGAGCTATGGCTACACCTTC.

This clone has a single count. At one of its ends the junction is not consistent with the germline gene, which may arise from a read error. CDR3 protein: CASSDSDRYTEAFF. The DNA of the CDR3 is TGTGCCAGCAGTGACTCGGACAGATACACTGAAGCTTTCTTT. The chain joins TRBV6-6 to TRBJ1-1, with a possible D match to TRBD1 (6 bases). CDR3 length: 14 residues. Germline V gene lookup returns CDR1 MNHNY and CDR2 SVGAGI (reference sequence).

The V call is TRBV7-3, the J call TRBJ1-2, with 8 bases aligning to TRBD1. The junction had 2 bases not matched to a gene; V was cut back by 5 bases and J by 3 bases. The CDR3 has 13 residues. The germline gives CDR1 SGHTA, CDR2 FQGTGA. The chain's CDR3 is CASSAQGDYGYTF. Written as DNA, the CDR3 is TGTGCCAGCAGCGCACAGGGGGACTATGGCTACACCTTC.

This chain links TRBV18 with TRBJ1-5; weak D call: TRBD1 (6 bases). Trimming pared 4 bases from V and 0 bases from J, leaving 10 bases between. Germline CDR1 KGHSH, CDR2 LQKENI. The CDR3 has 15 residues. CDR3 residues: CASSQDRHSNQPQHF. CDR3 nucleotide sequence: TGTGCCAGCTCACAGGACAGACATAGCAATCAGCCCCAGCATTTT.

About this clone itself: This CDR3 is also generated by other DNA sequences in the sample. This chain links TRBV9 with TRBJ2-7; 7 nucleotides match TRBD2. Per germline, CDR1 SGDLS and CDR2 YYNGEE. This CDR3 contains 15 residues. V was pared by 5 bases and J by 5 bases, with 13 bases of the junction left unmatched. In DNA, the CDR3 is TGTGCCAGCAGTGAAGAGTGGGGAGGGGTCGACGAGCAGTACTTC. It codes for CASSEEWGGVDEQYF. The entire variable domain, with the rest obtained from reference TRBV9 and TRBJ2-7, is as follows: DSGVTQTPKHLITATGQRVTLRCSPRSGDLSVYWYQQSLDQGLQFLIQYYNGEERAKGNILERFSAQQFPDLHSELNLSSLELGDSALYFCASSEEWGGVDEQYFGPGTRLTVT.

The V call is TRBV3-1 (or the pseudogene TRBV3-2), the J call TRBJ2-2; 11 positions match TRBD2. The ends lost 0 bases at V and 8 bases at J; junction bases unmatched: 5. The germline V gene encodes CDR1 LGHDT and CDR2 YNNKEL (reference sequence). The CDR3 totals 16 residues. The CDR3 nucleotides are TGTGCCAGCAGCCAAGAACCCGGACTAGCGGGTGGGGAGCTGTTTTTT. It yields the protein CASSQEPGLAGGELFF.

The chain recombines TRBV19 with TRBJ1-4; TRBD1 aligns across 8 bases. Germline assignment: CDR1 LNHDA and CDR2 SQIVND (reference sequence). J lost 7 bases, V lost 7 bases, and 8 bases had no gene match. This CDR3 spans 14 amino acids. The CDR3 bases are TGTGCCAGTAACCGCAGGGGGCGGGGTGAAAAACTGTTTTTT. Residues: CASNRRGRGEKLFF.

This clone is medium-sized (0.01 to 0.1%) by share. The chain carries TRBV19 and TRBJ2-2; D remains unclear. Germline CDR1 and CDR2: LNHDA and SQIVND (reference sequence). The CDR3 is 15 amino acids. V lost 2 bases to trimming and J lost 3 bases, with 10 bases between them. The CDR3 loop reads CASSIRRQDTGELFF. The CDR3 DNA is TGTGCCAGTAGTATACGAAGGCAGGACACCGGGGAGCTGTTTTTT.

This clone was seen a single time. V usage is TRBV5-6 and J usage is TRBJ1-6, with a tentative D call TRBD1 (6 bases). Germline CDR1 reads SGHDT; CDR2 reads YYEEEE. V was cut by 3 bases and J by 8 bases, with 24 bases left in between. The CDR3 loop spans 18 amino acids. The CDR3 DNA is TGTGCCAGCAGCTCACCGGGACACTATTTCGGAGATTATTCACCCCTCCACTTT. This codes for CASSSPGHYFGDYSPLHF.

The V and J genes are TRBV19 and TRBJ2-2; 9 bases are a match to TRBD1. Germline V gives CDR1 LNHDA, CDR2 SQIVND (reference sequence). With V trimmed by 3 bases and J by 7 bases, 6 bases remained unmatched. The CDR3 runs to 15 residues. The CDR3 reads CASSIVTGGVGELFF. Written as DNA, the CDR3 is TGTGCCAGTAGTATCGTGACAGGGGGTGTCGGGGAGCTGTTTTTT.

This clone was seen a handful of times. The chain links TRBV3-1 (or the pseudogene TRBV3-2) to TRBJ2-7, with D maybe TRBD2 (5 bases). The CDR3 covers 16 residues. The germline gives CDR1 LGHDT, CDR2 YNNKEL (reference sequence). Trimming shortened V by 4 bases and J by 0 bases, and 16 bases separated the two germline ends. The CDR3 loop reads CASSRLGSVSSYEQYF. In DNA form, the CDR3 reads TGTGCCAGCAGCCGCCTAGGGAGCGTGAGCTCCTACGAGCAGTACTTC.

This chain connects TRBV27 to TRBJ1-6; tentatively, D is TRBD1 (6 bases). CDR1 is MNHEY, CDR2 SMNVEV, per germline (reference sequence). This CDR3 spans 15 amino acids. Between the trimmed V and J ends, which lost 5 bases and 7 bases, there was a span of 15 bases. In nucleotides, the CDR3 is TGTGCCAGCAGTGACAGGTTCCTGGGGAATTCACCCCTCCACTTT. Translation gives CASSDRFLGNSPLHF.

The chain couples TRBV6-2 or TRBV6-3 to TRBJ2-5, with TRBD1 matching 9 bases. In germline, CDR1 is MNHEY, CDR2 SVGEGT. The CDR3 contains 17 residues. V trimming: 2 bases; J trimming: 2 bases; junction bases outside the gene matches: 9. In DNA, the CDR3 is TGTGCCAGCAGTTACCAGGGGACAGGGATTGTGCAAGAGACCCAGTACTTC. This encodes CASSYQGTGIVQETQYF.

This clone was seen a single time. V and J are TRBV7-8 and TRBJ1-1; perhaps TRBD1 as D (6 bases). The CDR3 consists of 13 residues. The V and J ends lost 10 bases and 0 bases respectively, with 12 bases between them. CDR1 and CDR2 from the germline V gene are SGHVS and FQNEAQ. In nucleotides, the CDR3 is TGTGCCACCCGAGGACAGATGAACACTGAAGCTTTCTTT. Translating gives CATRGQMNTEAFF. The whole variable domain, filled in from reference TRBV7-8 and TRBJ1-1, reads GAGVSQSPRYKVAKRGQDVALRCDPISGHVSLFWYQQALGQGPEFLTYFQNEAQLDKSGLPSDRFFAERPEGSVSTLKIQRTQQEDSAVYLCATRGQMNTEAFFGQGTRLTVV.

The chain couples TRBV4-2 to TRBJ1-2; 8 bases are a match to TRBD1. The germline V gene encodes CDR1 LGHNA and CDR2 YNFKEQ. CDR3 length: 14 residues. The junction had 7 bases not matched to a gene; V was cut back by 4 bases and J by 6 bases. CDR3 nucleotide sequence: TGTGCCAGCAGCCCGTTGGGACAGGCGAATGGCTACACCTTC. It translates to CASSPLGQANGYTF.

V is TRBV6-2 or TRBV6-3 and J is TRBJ2-7; D is undetermined. There are 13 residues in the CDR3. V lost 2 bases and J 0 bases, leaving 5 bases between the germline ends. Germline-derived CDR1 and CDR2 are MNHEY and SVGEGT. The chain's CDR3 is CASSYDNSYEQYF. As DNA, the CDR3 is TGTGCCAGCAGTTACGACAACTCCTACGAGCAGTACTTC.

The rearrangement joins TRBV19 to TRBJ1-4, with D possibly matching TRBD1 (5 bases). Trimming shortened V by 5 bases and J by 4 bases, and 14 bases separated the two germline ends. The CDR3 sequence is 15 residues long. CDR1 and CDR2 (germline): LNHDA, SQIVND (reference sequence). The CDR3 DNA sequence: TGTGCCAGTAGTGCCATGCCGGGACTTAATGAAAAACTGTTTTTT. Its protein product is CASSAMPGLNEKLFF.

Written as DNA, the CDR3 is TGCAGCGTTGCCCTGGCAGGGAATTCCTACGAGCAGTACTTC. Protein sequence: CSVALAGNSYEQYF. The chain combines TRBV29-1 with TRBJ2-7; D is possibly TRBD1 (5 bases). Per the germline V gene, CDR1 is SQVTM and CDR2 is ANQGSEA. This CDR3 is 14 amino acids long. V lost 4 bases to trimming and J lost 1 base, with 14 bases between them.

This clone was detected only once. The genes are TRBV11-2 and TRBJ1-2; maybe TRBD1 (6 bases). This CDR3 has 16 residues. CDR1 is SGHAT, CDR2 FQNNGV, per germline. V was pared by 0 bases and J by 0 bases, with 11 bases between. Written as DNA, the CDR3 is TGTGCCAGCAGCTTAGATCGCAGGGGCTCTAACTATGGCTACACCTTC. Translation gives CASSLDRRGSNYGYTF.

The rearrangement links TRBV19 to TRBJ2-1; a weak D match, TRBD2 (6 bases). The V end lost 1 base, the J end lost 8 bases, and 12 bases lay between the germline ends. Germline loops: CDR1 LNHDA, CDR2 SQIVND (reference sequence). This CDR3 is 14 amino acids long. CDR3 amino acids: CASSIVPGLDEQFF. The CDR3 region has the DNA TGTGCCAGTAGTATAGTACCGGGACTGGATGAGCAGTTCTTC.